The T cell receptor beta chain under discussion was sequenced for a study of blood T cell repertoires in COVID-19. V gave up 8 bases and J gave up 0 bases, with 22 bases separating them. CDR1 and CDR2 from the germline V gene are GTSNPN and SVGIG (reference sequence). The CDR3 runs 16 residues. Sequenced by immunoSEQ multiplex PCR; TCRdb stores in-frame clones only, minus some. The profile shows 230,000 or so clones, about 86% of them singletons. This sequence was found in a middle-aged man who had recovered from COVID-19. The gene calls are TRBV30 and TRBJ1-1; D is undetermined. Sequenced sample: PBMCs or T cells enriched from blood (not recorded which). CDR3 region: CAMALDYVLLNTEAFF. DNA of the CDR3: TGTGCCATGGCATTGGACTACGTATTATTGAACACTGAAGCTTTCTTT.